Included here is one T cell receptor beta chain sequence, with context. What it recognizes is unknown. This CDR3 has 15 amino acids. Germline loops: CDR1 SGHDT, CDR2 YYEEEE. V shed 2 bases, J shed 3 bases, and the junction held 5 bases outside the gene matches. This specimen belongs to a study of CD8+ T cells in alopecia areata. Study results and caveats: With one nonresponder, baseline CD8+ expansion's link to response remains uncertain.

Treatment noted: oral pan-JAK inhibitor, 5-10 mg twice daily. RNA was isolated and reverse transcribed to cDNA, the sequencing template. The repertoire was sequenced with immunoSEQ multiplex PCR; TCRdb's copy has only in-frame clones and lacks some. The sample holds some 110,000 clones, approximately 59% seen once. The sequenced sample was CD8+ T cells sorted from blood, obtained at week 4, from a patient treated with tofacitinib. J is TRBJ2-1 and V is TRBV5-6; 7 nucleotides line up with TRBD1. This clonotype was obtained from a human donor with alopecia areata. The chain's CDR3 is CASSLKTGIYNEQFF. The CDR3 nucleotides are TGTGCCAGCAGCTTAAAGACAGGGATCTACAATGAGCAGTTCTTC.